Listed below are T cell receptor beta chains from one sample, sequenced in a study of technical replicates of blood from several donors. Repertoires were generated with immunoSEQ multiplex PCR, while TCRdb's copy carries only in-frame clones and drops some. The sample holds over 50,000 clones, roughly 95% seen once. Sequencing was carried out using PBMCs. The receptors here all came from a human donor in good health. Some clones in this sample may be carry-over from other donors' samples. CDR3s include the opening cysteine and the closing phenylalanine or tryptophan. A D gene is named only where the DNA matches it firmly. Clone size appears in some rows only: once, few, many, or a class for an expanded clone.

d_call j_call clone_size v_call cdr3_aa cdr3_nt
- TRBJ2-4 few TRBV2 CASSLQENIQYF TGTGCCAGCAGCTTACAGGAAAACATTCAGTACTTC
- TRBJ2-1 - TRBV7-2 CASSLVAGEGNEQFF TGTGCCAGCAGCTTAGTGGCAGGGGAAGGGAATGAGCAGTTCTTC
- TRBJ2-2 - TRBV5-1 CASSFLAGPGTGELFF TGCGCCAGCAGCTTCCTCGCGGGACCCGGCACCGGGGAGCTGTTTTTT
- TRBJ2-5 - TRBV7-8 CASSPPGFETQYF TGTGCCAGCAGCCCCCCGGGATTTGAGACCCAGTACTTC
- TRBJ1-3 - TRBV6-5 CASSYSGQQGNTIYF TGTGCCAGCAGTTACTCTGGGCAGCAGGGAAACACCATATATTTT
TRBD2 TRBJ2-7 - TRBV7-2 CASSPASGKASEQYF TGTGCCAGCAGCCCCGCTAGCGGGAAAGCTAGCGAGCAGTACTTC
- TRBJ2-1 - TRBV27 CASSSMGPSYNEQFF TGTGCCAGCAGTTCTATGGGCCCCTCGTACAATGAGCAGTTCTTC
TRBD2 TRBJ2-2 - TRBV13 CASSINTRLAGGNTGELFF TGTGCCAGCAGCATAAACACAAGACTAGCGGGAGGTAACACCGGGGAGCTGTTTTTT
- TRBJ2-3 - TRBV5-8 CASSLGGPDTQYF TGTGCCAGCAGCCTCGGGGGTCCAGATACGCAGTATTTT
- TRBJ1-1 - TRBV2 CASTAPRGTEAFF TGTGCCAGCACGGCCCCCCGGGGCACTGAAGCTTTCTTT
- TRBJ1-3 - TRBV6-5 CASRAHRFSGNTIYF TGTGCCAGCAGAGCCCACAGGTTCTCTGGAAACACCATATATTTT
- TRBJ2-7 - TRBV9 CASSGGMSYEQYF TGTGCCAGCAGCGGGGGCATGTCCTACGAGCAGTACTTC
TRBD1 TRBJ1-6 - TRBV6-5 CASSSGTGGASPLHF TGTGCCAGCAGTTCTGGGACAGGGGGTGCGTCACCCCTCCACTTT
- TRBJ2-7 - TRBV4-2 CASSQDEYSGSSYEQYF TGTGCCAGCAGCCAAGATGAGTACAGCGGCAGCTCCTACGAGCAGTACTTC
- TRBJ1-3 - TRBV6-5 CASSDLRTIYF TGTGCCAGCAGTGACTTACGGACCATATATTTT
TRBD1 TRBJ1-2 - TRBV19 CASSIAQGAGYGYTF TGTGCCAGTAGTATAGCACAGGGGGCCGGCTATGGCTACACCTTC
- TRBJ1-2 once TRBV6-6 CASSPVDKFSYGYTF TGTGCCAGCAGTCCCGTGGACAAATTCTCCTATGGCTACACCTTC
- TRBJ2-5 - TRBV4-3 CASSQEWAGLQETQYF TGCGCCAGCAGCCAAGAATGGGCGGGATTACAAGAGACCCAGTACTTC
TRBD2 TRBJ2-7 - TRBV29-1 CSVRGTSGSYEQYF TGCAGCGTTCGCGGGACTAGCGGGAGTTACGAGCAGTACTTC
- TRBJ1-6 - TRBV30 CAYQQGYNSPLHF TGTGCTTACCAACAGGGCTATAATTCACCCCTCCACTTT
- TRBJ1-6 - TRBV6-5 CASSYSSGGALHF TGTGCCAGCAGTTACTCCAGTGGGGGGGCCCTCCACTTT
TRBD2 TRBJ2-7 - TRBV4-1 CASSLSGGAGGLYEQYF TGCGCCAGCAGCCTCTCCGGGGGGGCGGGAGGGCTATACGAGCAGTACTTC
- TRBJ1-5 - TRBV6-1 CASSVSWESNQPQHF TGTGCCAGCAGTGTATCGTGGGAGAGCAATCAGCCCCAGCATTTT
TRBD2 TRBJ2-3 - TRBV9 CASSRVAGPTDTQYF TGTGCCAGCAGCCGGGTAGCGGGGCCCACAGATACGCAGTATTTT
TRBD1 TRBJ1-1 once TRBV5-1 CASSLGTGVVDTEAFF TGCGCCAGCAGCTTGGGGACAGGGGTTGTCGACACTGAAGCTTTCTTT
TRBD1 TRBJ1-1 once TRBV5-1 CASSSTPGTGGGVAFF TGCGCCAGCAGCTCCACTCCCGGGACAGGGGGCGGCGTAGCTTTCTTT
- TRBJ2-7 - TRBV7-2 CASSLNTGRYEQYF TGTGCCAGCAGCTTAAACACGGGAAGGTACGAGCAGTACTTC
- TRBJ2-1 - TRBV2 CASSEGNRGWQFF TGTGCCAGCAGTGAAGGGAACCGGGGGTGGCAGTTCTTC
- TRBJ1-6 few TRBV6-5 CASSYQTVGSPLHF TGTGCCAGCAGTTACCAAACAGTGGGTTCACCCCTCCACTTT
- TRBJ2-1 - TRBV25-1 CASSEHGSYNEQFF TGTGCCAGCAGTGAACACGGGTCCTACAATGAGCAGTTCTTC
- TRBJ2-2 - TRBV11-2 CASNSQGGVSGELFF TGTGCCAGCAATTCACAGGGTGGTGTGAGCGGGGAGCTGTTTTTT
TRBD2 TRBJ2-3 - TRBV7-2 CASSLGTRPRANTQYF TGTGCCAGCAGCTTAGGGACTAGGCCCCGGGCGAATACGCAGTATTTT
- TRBJ2-7 - TRBV7-6 CASSLDPYPGEQYF TGTGCCAGCAGCTTAGACCCCTACCCGGGAGAGCAGTACTTC
TRBD1 TRBJ1-6 - TRBV19 CASSSTGASYNSPLHF TGTGCCAGTAGTTCAACAGGGGCATCCTATAATTCACCCCTCCACTTT
TRBD1 TRBJ1-2 - TRBV27 CASSLSPGQGVSGYTF TGTGCCAGCAGTTTATCGCCTGGACAGGGAGTGAGTGGCTACACCTTC
TRBD1 TRBJ2-3 - TRBV2 CASTRDRGSDTQYF TGTGCCAGCACGAGGGACAGGGGATCAGATACGCAGTATTTT
TRBD1 TRBJ1-5 - TRBV27 CASSYRQGEQPQHF TGTGCCAGCAGTTACCGACAGGGTGAACAGCCCCAGCATTTT
- TRBJ1-2 - TRBV19 CASRKPPGSNYGYTF TGTGCCAGTCGTAAGCCCCCAGGGTCTAACTATGGCTACACCTTC
TRBD1 TRBJ1-1 - TRBV19 CASRTWGVGQYAFF TGTGCCAGTAGAACCTGGGGGGTGGGACAGTATGCTTTCTTT
- TRBJ2-7 once TRBV18 CASSPIGQNEQYF TGTGCCAGCTCACCAATTGGGCAGAACGAGCAGTACTTC
TRBD1 TRBJ2-7 - TRBV7-9 CASSYRQGLEQYF TGTGCCAGCAGCTATAGACAGGGCCTCGAGCAGTACTTC
TRBD2 TRBJ2-7 - TRBV9 CASSVGKGTTPYEQYF TGTGCCAGCAGCGTAGGTAAAGGGACTACTCCCTACGAGCAGTACTTC
- TRBJ1-6 - TRBV4-3 CASSQDGWGPGRRTQSSPLHF TGCGCCAGCAGCCAAGATGGGTGGGGCCCGGGCCGCCGGACCCAATCTTCACCCCTCCACTTT